This TCR beta chain came from a study of T cell responses to AZD1222 COVID-19 vaccine. Study outcomes and limitations: Mapped onto spike, vaccine-associated CD4 TCRs spanned it and were dominant at 160-218 and 743-854.

For this clone: Its antigen is not identified.

Clones were read by immunoSEQ multiplex PCR, and TCRdb kept only the in-frame ones, dropping some. The sample lists 100,000 to 150,000 clones, 80% to 95% seen once, with 4% to 5.5% in the top ten. The germline CDR1 and CDR2 sequences are SGDLS and YYNGEE. Deletions cut 10 bases from V and 1 base from J, with 12 bases between. CDR3 length: 13 residues. The TCR originated in an adult in good health. This specimen was peripheral blood, taken on day 0 of MenACWY control vaccination. The chain links TRBV9 to TRBJ1-3, with D unclear. Written as DNA, the CDR3 is TGTGCCTCCGCGACTACGTCTGGAAACACCATATATTTT. Its protein is CASATTSGNTIYF.